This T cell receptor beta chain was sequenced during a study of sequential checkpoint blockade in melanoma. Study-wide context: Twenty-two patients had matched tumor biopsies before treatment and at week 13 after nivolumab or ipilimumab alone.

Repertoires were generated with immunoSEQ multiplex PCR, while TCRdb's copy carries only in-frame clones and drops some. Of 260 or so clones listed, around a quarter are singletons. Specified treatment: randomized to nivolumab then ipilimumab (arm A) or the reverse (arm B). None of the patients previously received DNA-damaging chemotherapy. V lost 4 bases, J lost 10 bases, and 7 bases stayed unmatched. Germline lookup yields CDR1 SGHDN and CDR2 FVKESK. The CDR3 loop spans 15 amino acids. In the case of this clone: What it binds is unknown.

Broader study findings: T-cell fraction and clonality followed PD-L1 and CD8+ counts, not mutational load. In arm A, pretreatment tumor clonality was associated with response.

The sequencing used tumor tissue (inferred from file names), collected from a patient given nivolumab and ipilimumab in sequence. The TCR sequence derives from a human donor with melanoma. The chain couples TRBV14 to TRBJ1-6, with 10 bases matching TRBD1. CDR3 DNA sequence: TGTGCCAGCAGCCCCCGGACAGGGGGAAGGTCACCCCTCCACTTT. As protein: CASSPRTGGRSPLHF.